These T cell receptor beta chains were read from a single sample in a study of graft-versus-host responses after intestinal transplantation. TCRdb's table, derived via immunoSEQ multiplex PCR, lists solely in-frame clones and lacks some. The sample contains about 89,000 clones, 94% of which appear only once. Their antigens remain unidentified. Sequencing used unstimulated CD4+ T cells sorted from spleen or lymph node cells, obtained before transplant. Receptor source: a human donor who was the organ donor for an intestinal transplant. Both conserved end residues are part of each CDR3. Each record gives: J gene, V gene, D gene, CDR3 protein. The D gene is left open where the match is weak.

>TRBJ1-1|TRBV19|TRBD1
CASSLTTRQGLNTEAFF
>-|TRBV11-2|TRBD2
CASSLGLAGPEQYF
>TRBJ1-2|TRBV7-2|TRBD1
CASSFQGEADYGYTF
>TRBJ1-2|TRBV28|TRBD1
CASSFWGQGYYGYTF
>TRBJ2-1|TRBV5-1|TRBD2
CASSLALLAGNVNEQFF
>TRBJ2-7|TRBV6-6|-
CASSRAAPPYEQYF
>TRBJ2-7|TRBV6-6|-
CASSYSIQIPEQYF
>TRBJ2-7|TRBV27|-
CASSFSQPISYEQYF
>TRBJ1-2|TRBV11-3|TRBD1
CASKPGQGINYGYTF
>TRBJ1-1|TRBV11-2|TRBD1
CASSSQGGTEAFF
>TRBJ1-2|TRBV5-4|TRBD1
CASSGTGGNNYGYTF
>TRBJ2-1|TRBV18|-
CASSTLVSGRDEQFF
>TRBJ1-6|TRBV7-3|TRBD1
CASSWGQGDSPLHF
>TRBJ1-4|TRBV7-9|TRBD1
CASSLQGQEYEKLFF
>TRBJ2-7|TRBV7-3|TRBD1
CASSRRGEDRSPYEQYF
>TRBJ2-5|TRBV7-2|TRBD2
CASSFAGLAETQYF
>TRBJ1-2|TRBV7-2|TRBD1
CASSPATGYGYTF
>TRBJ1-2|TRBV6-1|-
CASSGLQGSYGYTF
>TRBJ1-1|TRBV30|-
CAWRGAGSTEAFF
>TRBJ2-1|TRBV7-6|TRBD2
CASSGLAGGQSNEQFF
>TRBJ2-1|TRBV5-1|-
CASSLEPPRWGSSYNEQFF
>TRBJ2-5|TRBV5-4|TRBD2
CASSWGLAGVVETQYF
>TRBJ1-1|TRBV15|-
CATSREVDREAFF
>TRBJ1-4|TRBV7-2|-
CASSLRGSTEKLFF
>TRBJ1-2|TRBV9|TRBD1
CASSVAPRDSSAGYTF
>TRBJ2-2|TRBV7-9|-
CASSLLEATGELFF
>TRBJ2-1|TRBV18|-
CASSPPAGRSGTRNEQFF
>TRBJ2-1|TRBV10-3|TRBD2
CAISGSSGGAWGEQFF
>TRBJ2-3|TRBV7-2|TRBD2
CASSSDTSEGTDTQYF
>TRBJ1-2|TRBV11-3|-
CASSLDVRAYGYTF
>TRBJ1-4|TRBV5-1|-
CASSSERQELFF
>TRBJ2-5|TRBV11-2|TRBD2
CASSFRSSGGLETQYF
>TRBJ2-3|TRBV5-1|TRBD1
CASSADRTSTDTQYF
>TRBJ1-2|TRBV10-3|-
CAISGSGGGYTF
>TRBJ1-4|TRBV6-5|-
CASSRNAATNEKLFF
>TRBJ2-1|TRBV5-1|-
CASSLALGATYNEQFF
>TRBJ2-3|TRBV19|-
CASRRWETDTQYF
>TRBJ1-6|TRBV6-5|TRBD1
CASSQTGDNSPLHF
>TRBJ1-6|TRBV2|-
CASSAGPDSPLHF
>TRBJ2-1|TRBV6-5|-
CATGRIYNEQFF
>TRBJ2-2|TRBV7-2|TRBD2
CASSPPAGGPPNTGELFF
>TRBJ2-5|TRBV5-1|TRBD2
CASSLPMGATSGHQETQYF
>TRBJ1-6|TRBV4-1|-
CASSRDVNSPLHF
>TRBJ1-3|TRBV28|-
CASTLRDTLSGNTIYF
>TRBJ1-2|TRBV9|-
CASSVATVPNYGYTF
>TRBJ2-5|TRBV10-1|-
CASSEDQETQYF
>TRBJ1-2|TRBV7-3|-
CASSFNGRENYGYTF
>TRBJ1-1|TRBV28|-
CASSLPHGAGENTEAFF
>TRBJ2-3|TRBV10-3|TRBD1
CAISESLPRGLTDTQYF